A selection of T cell receptor beta chains follows, all from one sample in a study of PD-1 blockade in classical Hodgkin lymphoma. Profiled with immunoSEQ multiplex PCR; TCRdb holds only in-frame clones, not every one. The sample includes around 12,000 clones, about 75% seen only once; the top ten take 34%. Sequenced here: peripheral blood mononuclear cells (PBMCs), sampled at baseline. These TCRs come from a human donor with classical Hodgkin lymphoma. Both conserved end residues are part of each CDR3. The D gene is left open where the match is weak. Clone sizes are given selectively: once, few, many, or a class where the clone is expanded.

>TRBV28|TRBD1|TRBJ1-5|NA
TGTGCCAGCAGTTCAGGGGGTTCAGATAGCAATCAGCCCCAGCATTTT
CASSSGGSDSNQPQHF
>TRBV28|NA|TRBJ2-1|NA
TGTGCCAGCAGACGACGGACCTACAATGAGCAGTTCTTC
CASRRRTYNEQFF
>TRBV5-6|NA|TRBJ2-2|NA
TGTGCCAGCAGACGAGTCGCTGGGACCGGGGAGCTGTTTTTT
CASRRVAGTGELFF
>TRBV10-2|NA|TRBJ2-3|NA
TGCGCCAGCAGTGTTAGCTCTTGGGCAGGGCGCACAGATACGCAGTATTTT
CASSVSSWAGRTDTQYF
>TRBV14|NA|TRBJ2-1|NA
TGTGCCAGCAGCCAAATACACAGGACCCCTAGGGATGAGCAGTTCTTC
CASSQIHRTPRDEQFF
>TRBV4-3|TRBD2|TRBJ2-5|NA
TGCGCCAGCAGCCAGCAGTGGACTAGCGGGAGCCAAGAGACCCAGTACTTC
CASSQQWTSGSQETQYF
>TRBV5-1|NA|TRBJ2-3|NA
TGCGCCAGCAGCTTGGCCGCAGGAGTCACAGATACGCAGTATTTT
CASSLAAGVTDTQYF
>TRBV28|TRBD1|TRBJ2-7|few
TGTGCCAGCAGTAGGGACAGGGGGTTCGACGAGCAGTACTTC
CASSRDRGFDEQYF
>TRBV7-9|NA|TRBJ2-2|NA
TGTGCCAGCAGCTTAGCGCACTCGACCGGGGAGCTGTTTTTT
CASSLAHSTGELFF
>TRBV7-8|TRBD1|TRBJ1-1|once
TGTGCCAGCAGCGGGACAGGGGAGGCTGAAGCTTTCTTT
CASSGTGEAEAFF
>TRBV7-9|NA|TRBJ2-3|NA
TGTGCCAGCACGGGACGGGTACAGGATACGCAGTATTTT
CASTGRVQDTQYF
>TRBV5-4|NA|TRBJ2-2|NA
TGTGCCAGCAGCTCCGGACACGCCGCGAACACCGGGGAGCTGTTTTTT
CASSSGHAANTGELFF
>TRBV4-3|NA|TRBJ1-2|NA
TGCGCCAGCAGCCAAGACCGGGTAGGGGGCTACACCTTC
CASSQDRVGGYTF
>TRBV14|TRBD1|TRBJ2-1|NA
TGTGCCAGCAGCCAAGAAGGACAGGGCAACAATGAGCAGTTCTTC
CASSQEGQGNNEQFF
>TRBV7-2|TRBD1|TRBJ1-4|few
TGTGCCAGCAGCCAGAACAGGGGCGGGAATGAAAAACTGTTTTTT
CASSQNRGGNEKLFF
>TRBV11-2|NA|TRBJ2-7|NA
TGTGCCAGCAGCTCCGGACCCCGGGGCTACGAGCAGTACTTC
CASSSGPRGYEQYF
>TRBV28|NA|TRBJ2-2|NA
TGTGCCAGCAGTTTGAAGGGAGCGAACACCGGGGAGCTGTTTTTT
CASSLKGANTGELFF
>TRBV7-2|TRBD1|TRBJ2-2|NA
TGTGCCAGCAGCTTAGGGGACAGAAACACCGGGGAGCTGTTTTTT
CASSLGDRNTGELFF
>TRBV19|TRBD1|TRBJ2-5|NA
TGTGCCAGTAGTCCCGGGACAGGGGCTAGGGAGACCCAGTACTTC
CASSPGTGARETQYF
>TRBV7-2|NA|TRBJ1-1|NA
TGTGCCAGCAGCTTTTACAGGGTGAACACTGAAGCTTTCTTT
CASSFYRVNTEAFF
>TRBV11-2|NA|TRBJ2-5|NA
TGTGCCAGCAGCGACTCCCTGGTGGGAGAGACCCAGTACTTC
CASSDSLVGETQYF
>TRBV7-9|NA|TRBJ1-4|once
TGTGCCAGCAGCCCGATCGGCGGTAATGAAAAACTGTTTTTT
CASSPIGGNEKLFF